This TCR beta chain was sequenced during a study of T-cell memory formation after mild COVID-19. Germline values: CDR1 DFQATT, CDR2 SNEGSKA (reference sequence). The CDR3 is 15 amino acids. Trimming at V came to 1 base and at J to 1 base, leaving 5 bases not matched to a gene. TCRdb re-derived calls from the 5' RACE reads in MiXCR, one entry per CDR3 protein. The sample includes about 130,000 distinct CDR3 sequences, about a sixth seen only once; the top ten take about 5.2%. V and J are TRBV20-1 and TRBJ2-5, with 8 bases identical to TRBD2. This clonotype was sampled from a man aged 18 to 35 who had mild COVID-19 (a few samples of this study predate the infection). Cell type and time point are not known. Sequencing used PBMCs or a T cell subset sorted from them (not recorded which). The CDR3 nucleotides read TGCAGTGCTAGAGGACGAGCGGGGGTCCAAGAGACCCAGTACTTC. Translation: CSARGRAGVQETQYF.